This entry lists 31 T cell receptor beta chains sequenced from one sample in a study of blood T cells in healthy people across ages. A second roughly 7 to 12 cycle PCR used barcoded and J-beta primers. TCRdb re-derived calls from the 5' RACE reads in MiXCR, one entry per CDR3 protein. Seen here are about 970,000 distinct CDR3 sequences, just over 50% observed once, and the top ten hold around 21%. The sequenced sample was blood. These receptors came from a woman aged 55-70 years in good health.

This clonotype was observed a handful of times. The chain has TRBV12-5 and TRBJ2-5; TRBD1 is a possible D gene (6 bases). This CDR3 is 13 amino acids long. V gave up 3 bases and J gave up 4 bases, with 9 bases separating them. From germline, CDR1 is LGHNT and CDR2 FRNRAP. The CDR3 here is CASGFARGETQYF. The DNA of the CDR3 is TGTGCTAGTGGTTTTGCCAGGGGAGAGACCCAGTACTTC.

This clonotype was counted a few times. V gene TRBV27 combines with J gene TRBJ2-5; D gene ambiguous. The J call may be incorrect, as the DNA end agrees better with TRBJ2-4. There are 12 residues in the CDR3. Germline V lookup: CDR1 MNHEY, CDR2 SMNVEV (reference sequence). The CDR3: CASTLLVNIQYF. The CDR3 region has the DNA TGTGCCAGCACCCTCCTGGTGAACATTCAGTACTTC.

The rearrangement links TRBV11-2 to TRBJ2-1; D is unresolved. The V end was cut by 4 bases, the J end by 13 bases, with 11 bases between. Germline loops: CDR1 SGHAT, CDR2 FQNNGV. The CDR3 is 11 residues long. CDR3 residues: CASSWAGVQFF. The CDR3 DNA reads as TGTGCCAGCAGCTGGGCCGGTGTACAGTTCTTC.

The rearrangement links TRBV3-1 to TRBJ2-7, with a possible D match to TRBD2 (6 bases). Looked up from germline, CDR1 is LGHDT and CDR2 is YNNKEL (reference sequence). The V end was cut by 5 bases, the J end by 9 bases, with 20 bases between. The CDR3 spans 14 residues. The CDR3 sequence is CASSNRDSFNGQYF. The CDR3 DNA sequence: TGTGCCAGCAGCAACCGGGACTCCTTTAACGGGCAGTACTTC.

The V and J genes are TRBV7-2 and TRBJ2-1; 9 positions match TRBD2. From germline, CDR1 is SGHTA and CDR2 FQGNSA. The junction had 4 bases not matched to a gene; V was cut back by 1 base and J by 6 bases. The CDR3 is 15 residues long. Here the CDR3 reads CASSLDSGSGNEQFF. In DNA form, the CDR3 reads TGTGCCAGCAGCTTAGATAGCGGGAGCGGCAATGAGCAGTTCTTC.

V gene TRBV20-1 combines with J gene TRBJ2-1, with a weak D call TRBD2 (5 bases). Trimming removed 3 bases from V and 6 bases from J, with 15 bases in between. CDR1 is DFQATT and CDR2 is SNEGSKA in the germline V gene (reference sequence). CDR3 length equals 14 residues. DNA of the CDR3: TGCAGTGCTAGCCACACTAGATCGAGCAATGAGCAGTTCTTC. Its protein is CSASHTRSSNEQFF.

V is TRBV9 and J is TRBJ2-2; the match to TRBD2 covers 8 bases. The V gene's germline CDR1 is SGDLS and CDR2 YYNGEE. The CDR3 contains 17 residues. The trim removed 4 bases at V and 1 base at J, leaving 9 bases unmatched. CDR3: CASSLRPTSGNTGELFF. CDR3 DNA sequence: TGTGCCAGCAGCTTACGTCCTACTAGCGGGAACACCGGGGAGCTGTTTTTT.

The chain combines TRBV5-4 with TRBJ1-2, with 7 bases matching TRBD1. J was trimmed by 7 bases and V by 0 bases; bases with no gene match: 6. The CDR3 is 14 amino acids. Per germline, CDR1 SGHNT and CDR2 YYREEE (reference sequence). The chain's CDR3 is CASSLEGAGRGYTF. The CDR3 nucleotides are TGTGCCAGCAGCTTGGAGGGGGCGGGTCGTGGCTACACCTTC.

This clonotype was seen more than once but under ten times. The rearrangement joins TRBV13 to TRBJ2-3, with D maybe TRBD2 (5 bases). The V gene's germline CDR1 is PRHDT and CDR2 FYEKMQ (reference sequence). This CDR3 region has 15 residues. Trimming removed 3 bases at V and 2 bases at J, with 12 bases between. The CDR3 is CASSLASSSTDTQYF. The CDR3 DNA reads TGTGCCAGCAGCTTGGCTAGCAGTTCCACAGATACGCAGTATTTT.

This chain connects TRBV6-6 to TRBJ2-2; the D gene is possibly TRBD2 (5 bases). The germline V gene encodes CDR1 MNHNY and CDR2 SVGAGI (reference sequence). Trimming removed 4 bases at V and 0 bases at J, with 12 bases between. The CDR3 has 16 residues. Written as DNA, the CDR3 is TGTGCCAGCAGTTTAAGGCGAGCGGCGAACACCGGGGAGCTGTTTTTT. This codes for CASSLRRAANTGELFF.

This chain uses TRBV6-6 with TRBJ2-7; 14 bases are a match to TRBD2. This CDR3 has 14 amino acids. The V segment lost 6 bases and the J segment 3 bases; nucleotides outside the gene matches: 1. Germline V gives CDR1 MNHNY, CDR2 SVGAGI (reference sequence). This chain's CDR3 is CASSGLAGGYEQYF. CDR3 in DNA: TGTGCCAGCAGCGGACTAGCGGGAGGCTACGAGCAGTACTTC.

The chain carries TRBV18 and TRBJ2-1; 8 positions match TRBD2. V lost 3 bases, J lost 15 bases, and 7 bases stayed unmatched. This CDR3 has 12 residues. Germline V gene lookup returns CDR1 KGHSH and CDR2 LQKENI. The CDR3 DNA sequence: TGTGCCAGCTCACCGCTACAGCGGGAGAGGTTCTTC. Translating it yields CASSPLQRERFF.

The V and J genes are TRBV11-3 and TRBJ2-3; possibly TRBD1 for D (5 bases). V lost 1 base, J lost 1 base, and 9 bases lay in between. The CDR3 has 15 amino acids. Germline V gene sequence: CDR1 SGHNT, CDR2 YENEEA. The chain's CDR3 is CASSLGRVGTDTQYF. CDR3 DNA: TGTGCCAGCAGCTTAGGCAGGGTGGGCACAGATACGCAGTATTTT.

This clonotype came up a few times. The V gene is TRBV4-2, the J gene TRBJ2-3; D may be TRBD2 (7 bases). V lost 2 bases and J 8 bases, leaving 14 bases between the germline ends. The CDR3 length is 14 residues. The germline gives CDR1 LGHNA, CDR2 YNFKEQ. This CDR3 is CASSQPHREGTQYF. DNA of the CDR3: TGTGCCAGCAGCCAACCCCACAGGGAGGGTACGCAGTATTTT.

The count of this clonotype is one. This chain connects TRBV4-2 to TRBJ2-2; tentatively, D is TRBD2 (6 bases). This CDR3 is built from 17 residues. V lost 2 bases and J 5 bases, leaving 18 bases between the germline ends. From germline, CDR1 is LGHNA and CDR2 YNFKEQ. The CDR3 here is CASSQTSLALGTGELFF. CDR3 bases: TGTGCCAGCAGCCAAACCTCCCTAGCGCTCGGGACCGGGGAGCTGTTTTTT.

J is TRBJ2-7 and V is TRBV14; D might be TRBD1 (6 bases). The CDR3 length is 15 residues. V was clipped by 4 bases and J by 3 bases, with 16 bases between them. Germline loops: CDR1 SGHDN, CDR2 FVKESK. The CDR3 is CASSPQKTDSYEQYF. CDR3 sequence (DNA): TGTGCCAGCAGCCCCCAAAAAACGGACAGCTACGAGCAGTACTTC.

J is TRBJ2-5 and V is TRBV7-2; D uncertain. The CDR3 is 12 amino acids. The V gene's germline CDR1 is SGHTA and CDR2 FQGNSA. The V end lost 3 bases, the J end lost 11 bases, and 13 bases lay between the germline ends. CDR3 sequence (DNA): TGTGCCAGCAGCTTGTTCGTTTTCGGGCAGTACTTC. It is translated as CASSLFVFGQYF.

This clonotype was recorded a few times. The chain couples TRBV6-6 to TRBJ2-5; D call uncertain. Near its end, the DNA agrees better with TRBJ2-7, so the J call may be wrong. The CDR3 is 14 amino acids. Germline loops: CDR1 MNHNY, CDR2 SVGAGI (reference sequence). The CDR3: CARVNEPGKHEQYF. The CDR3 DNA reads TGTGCCAGGGTTAACGAGCCAGGAAAGCACGAGCAGTACTTC.

CDR3 loop: CSVAWKAWAKNIQYF. The CDR3, as DNA: TGCAGCGTTGCTTGGAAGGCGTGGGCCAAAAACATTCAGTACTTC. The chain links TRBV29-1 to TRBJ2-4, with D hard to call. The V gene's germline CDR1 is SQVTM and CDR2 ANQGSEA. V lost 4 bases, J lost 1 base, and 14 bases lay in between. This CDR3 comprises 15 residues.

The chain is built from TRBV12-3 or TRBV12-4 and TRBJ2-3, with 7 positions matching TRBD2. This CDR3 contains 15 residues. With 3 bases clipped from V and 9 bases from J, the junction kept 12 bases outside the gene matches. The CDR3 coding sequence is TGTGCCAGCAGTTTCGGCGGGGCTGGGGGAGGGACGCAGTATTTT. This translates into CASSFGGAGGGTQYF.

This clonotype was detected a few times. CDR3 sequence (DNA): TGCAGCGTTTCAGGGGGCCGCACAGATACGCAGTATTTT. Its protein is CSVSGGRTDTQYF. The chain links TRBV29-1 to TRBJ2-3; 8 bases agree with TRBD1. This CDR3 spans 13 amino acids. The V gene end was trimmed by 5 bases and the J gene end by 1 base; junction bases not matched to a gene: 2. CDR1 is SQVTM, CDR2 ANQGSEA, per germline.

This clonotype came up once. The chain recombines TRBV2 with TRBJ2-1, with D possibly being TRBD2 (5 bases). There are 15 residues in the CDR3. With 1 base removed from V and 2 bases from J, the gap between germline ends came to 9 bases. Germline V lookup: CDR1 SNHLY, CDR2 FYNNEI. The CDR3 sequence is CASSEEGVAYNEQFF. The CDR3, as DNA: TGTGCCAGCAGTGAAGAGGGAGTGGCCTACAATGAGCAGTTCTTC. The variable domain in full, completed from reference TRBV2 and TRBJ2-1, reads EPEVTQTPSHQVTQMGQEVILRCVPISNHLYFYWYRQILGQKVEFLVSFYNNEISEKSEIFDDQFSVERPDGSNFTLKIRSTKLEDSAMYFCASSEEGVAYNEQFFGPGTRLTVL.

The chain carries TRBV3-1 and TRBJ2-6; a possible D gene is TRBD2 (6 bases). The CDR3 is 19 amino acids. The V gene lost 2 bases and the J gene lost 0 bases, with 17 bases spanning the gap. Looked up from germline, CDR1 is LGHDT and CDR2 is YNNKEL (reference sequence). This chain's CDR3 is CASSQFAGMGPSGANVLTF. For the CDR3, the DNA is TGTGCCAGCAGCCAATTCGCGGGGATGGGCCCCTCTGGGGCCAACGTCCTGACTTTC.

The chain combines TRBV2 with TRBJ2-7; 9 nucleotides align to TRBD2. V gave up 5 bases and J gave up 7 bases; unmatched junction bases: 24. The CDR3 loop spans 19 amino acids. CDR1 is SNHLY and CDR2 is FYNNEI in the germline V gene. The CDR3 bases are TGTGCCAGCAGTCCAATTGGACTAGCGCACGACCCGGGGGGGGAGGAGCAGTACTTC. Its protein product is CASSPIGLAHDPGGEEQYF.

With regard to this clonotype: Germline is not matched at one junction end, which may reflect a read error. The chain couples TRBV5-1 to TRBJ1-5, with D possibly matching TRBD1 (6 bases). The CDR3 is 15 residues long. Germline V CDR1 and CDR2: SGHRS, YFSETQ. In DNA form, the CDR3 reads TGCGCCGGCAGCTTATGGGGGGCGAGCAATCAGCCCCAGCATTTT. This translates into CAGSLWGASNQPQHF.

This rearrangement joins TRBV6-2 or TRBV6-3 to TRBJ1-5; D not certain. V was pared by 2 bases and J by 7 bases, with 9 bases between. Germline assignment: CDR1 MNHEY and CDR2 SVGEGT. CDR3 size: 13 residues. The CDR3 protein is CASSYRVQQPQHF. The CDR3 coding sequence is TGTGCCAGCAGTTACCGGGTTCAGCAGCCCCAGCATTTT.

This chain uses TRBV29-1 with TRBJ2-7; possibly TRBD1 or TRBD2 for D (5 bases each). This CDR3 region has 13 residues. The germline V gene encodes CDR1 SQVTM and CDR2 ANQGSEA. Trimming stripped 3 bases from V and 5 bases from J, with 14 bases between. CDR3 sequence reads: CSVDSSGTNEQYF. The CDR3 DNA reads as TGCAGCGTTGACTCGTCGGGGACGAACGAGCAGTACTTC.

The chain has TRBV15 and TRBJ2-3; TRBD1 aligns across 7 bases. The germline CDR1 and CDR2 sequences are LNHNV and YYDKDF (reference sequence). The CDR3 runs 14 residues. With V trimmed by 10 bases and J by 0 bases, 7 bases remained unmatched. The CDR3: CAIHRGSSTDTQYF. CDR3 nucleotides: TGTGCCATACACAGGGGTTCTAGCACAGATACGCAGTATTTT.

V is TRBV4-1 and J is TRBJ2-7; 9 nucleotides agree with TRBD1. Germline assignment: CDR1 MGHRA and CDR2 YSYEKL. J gave up 2 bases and V 3 bases, and 5 bases lay outside the gene matches. The CDR3 has 15 residues. DNA of the CDR3: TGCGCCAGCAGCCAGCCGGGACAGGGACCCTACGAGCAGTACTTC. It is translated as CASSQPGQGPYEQYF.

The CDR3 sequence: CASSAGREDTQYF. In DNA form, the CDR3 reads TGTGCCAGCAGCGCTGGGAGAGAAGATACGCAGTATTTT. This chain joins TRBV5-6 and TRBJ2-3; D is possibly TRBD2 (5 bases). The CDR3 runs to 13 residues. Germline values: CDR1 SGHDT, CDR2 YYEEEE. The V gene lost 4 bases and the J gene lost 5 bases, with 11 bases spanning the gap.

CDR3 amino acids: CSARLAGVRISSYEQYF. DNA for the CDR3: TGCAGTGCTAGACTAGCGGGAGTACGGATTAGCTCCTACGAGCAGTACTTC. This rearrangement joins TRBV20-1 to TRBJ2-7, with TRBD2 matching over 10 bases. In germline, CDR1 is DFQATT, CDR2 SNEGSKA (reference sequence). V lost 2 bases to trimming and J lost 0 bases; unmatched junction nucleotides: 10. This CDR3 has 17 amino acids.